The 8 T cell receptor beta chains below come from one sample, sequenced in a study of control samples from healthy donors and cancer patients. Assay used: immunoSEQ multiplex PCR; TCRdb lists only in-frame clones, some missing. The table includes approximately 100,000 clones, roughly 90% detected once. Sequencing was performed on blood. These receptors all come from a human donor in good health. The donor label of this sample is uncertain.

About this clone: The sample contains more than one DNA sequence encoding this CDR3. The chain recombines TRBV2 with TRBJ2-3, with 8 positions matching TRBD2. This CDR3 spans 13 amino acids. Trimming removed 3 bases from V and 6 bases from J; junction bases left unmatched: 2. Germline lookup yields CDR1 SNHLY and CDR2 FYNNEI. Here the CDR3 reads CASSDSGTDTQYF. In DNA form, the CDR3 reads TGTGCCAGCAGTGATAGCGGGACCGATACGCAGTATTTT.

V and J are TRBV5-1 and TRBJ2-2, with 10 bases matching TRBD2. This CDR3 has 16 amino acids. CDR1 is SGHRS and CDR2 is YFSETQ in the germline V gene. Trimming cost V 6 bases and J 6 bases; bases outside gene matches: 11. CDR3 region: CASIESGGAVSGELFF. Here the CDR3 DNA reads TGCGCCAGCATCGAGAGCGGGGGGGCCGTGTCCGGGGAGCTGTTTTTT.

The V call is TRBV30, the J call TRBJ1-3; D remains ambiguous. Germline CDR1 and CDR2: GTSNPN and SVGIG (reference sequence). With 0 bases removed from V and 0 bases from J, the gap between germline ends came to 12 bases. The CDR3 totals 16 residues. The CDR3 coding sequence is TGTGCCTGGAGTGTACACTATGGATCCTCTGGAAACACCATATATTTT. Translated: CAWSVHYGSSGNTIYF.

This rearrangement joins TRBV5-8 to TRBJ2-2; D is unclear. CDR3 size: 12 residues. The germline gives CDR1 SGHTS, CDR2 YDEGEE. V shed 2 bases and J shed 6 bases, with 5 bases lying between them. The CDR3 here is CASSLVAGELFF. In DNA, the CDR3 is TGTGCCAGCAGCTTAGTAGCCGGGGAGCTGTTTTTT.

This chain joins TRBV30 and TRBJ1-1; D is unclear. V was cut by 1 base and J by 10 bases, with 10 bases left in between. Germline lookup yields CDR1 GTSNPN and CDR2 SVGIG (reference sequence). The CDR3 is 11 residues long. Written as DNA, the CDR3 is TGTGCCTGGAGTGGGCCGCTATCAGCTTTCTTT. Its translation: CAWSGPLSAFF.

The CDR3 region has the DNA TGTGCCAGCAGTTACGGTGGGGGCGGGCAGACCCAGTACTTC. This gives the protein CASSYGGGGQTQYF. V gene TRBV6-5 combines with J gene TRBJ2-5; D is perhaps TRBD1 (6 bases). V was clipped by 2 bases and J by 6 bases, with 13 bases between them. Looked up from germline, CDR1 is MNHEY and CDR2 is SVGAGI. This CDR3 contains 14 residues.

This chain connects TRBV7-9 to TRBJ1-6, with D maybe TRBD1 (5 bases). Per germline, CDR1 SEHNR and CDR2 FQNEAQ (reference sequence). Trimming cost V 1 base and J 9 bases, with 13 bases left between them. This CDR3 is built from 15 residues. CDR3 residues: CASSLDSRAGSPLHF. CDR3 DNA: TGTGCCAGCAGCTTAGATAGCAGGGCCGGTTCACCCCTCCACTTT. Together with reference TRBV7-9 and TRBJ1-6, the CDR3 gives the full variable domain: DTGVSQNPRHKITKRGQNVTFRCDPISEHNRLYWYRQTLGQGPEFLTYFQNEAQLEKSRLLSDRFSAERPKGSFSTLEIQRTEQGDSAMYLCASSLDSRAGSPLHFGNGTRLTVT.

The chain links TRBV12-5 to TRBJ2-1, with D possibly being TRBD1 or TRBD2 (5 bases each). The germline V gene encodes CDR1 LGHNT and CDR2 FRNRAP. The CDR3 covers 18 residues. V lost 1 base and J 8 bases, leaving 24 bases between the germline ends. For the CDR3, the DNA is TGTGCTAGTGGTTTGGGCCGAAAGGACGCGAGGGGTACGGATGAGCAGTTCTTC. Translated, it gives CASGLGRKDARGTDEQFF.